The TCR beta chain under discussion was sequenced for a study of blood T cell repertoires in COVID-19. Study in general: From the United States, Italy and Spain came samples of acute and convalescent COVID-19.

Trimming at V came to 3 bases and at J to 0 bases, leaving 3 bases not matched to a gene. Germline loops: CDR1 DFQATT, CDR2 SNEGSKA (reference sequence). There are 14 residues in the CDR3. There are a few counts of this clone. Assay used: immunoSEQ multiplex PCR; TCRdb lists only in-frame clones, some missing. The table has 150,000 to 200,000 clones, 84% seen once. J is TRBJ2-3 and V is TRBV20-1, with 7 bases matching TRBD1. Sequenced sample: PBMCs or T cells enriched from blood (not recorded which). The source of this sequence is a man aged 50 to 60 who had recovered from COVID-19. The CDR3: CSASRGLSTDTQYF. In DNA form, the CDR3 reads TGCAGTGCTAGTAGGGGGCTGAGCACAGATACGCAGTATTTT.